A selection of T cell receptor beta chains follows, all from one sample in a study of T cells after yellow fever vaccination. TCRdb re-analysed the 5' RACE reads in MiXCR, keeping a single row per CDR3 protein. This table holds some 120,000 distinct CDR3 sequences, approximately 16% found once. This material consisted of CD8+ T cells sorted from PBMCs, taken 5 days after the yellow fever booster vaccination. These receptor sequences come from a man younger than 30 who received the YFV17D yellow fever vaccine. Both conserved end residues are part of each CDR3. A D gene is named only where the DNA matches it firmly. Some rows mark clone size as missing; the rest say once, few, many or name a class of expanded clone.

16,TRBJ2-4,TRBV5-6,TRBD2,NA,CASSWAAGVAKNIQYF,TGTGCCAGCAGCTGGGCGGCGGGGGTAGCCAAAAACATTCAGTACTTC
14,TRBJ2-4,TRBV7-9,TRBD2,few,CASSSSSGENIQYF,TGTGCCAGCAGCTCTTCTAGCGGGGAAAACATTCAGTACTTC
13,TRBJ2-7,TRBV7-9,TRBD1,few,CASSGTVAYEQYF,TGTGCCAGCAGCGGGACAGTAGCCTACGAGCAGTACTTC
16,TRBJ2-7,TRBV27,TRBD1,few,CASSSYRGRGPYEQYF,TGTGCCAGCAGTTCCTACAGGGGGCGCGGGCCTTACGAGCAGTACTTC
16,TRBJ2-1,TRBV29-1,NA,NA,CSVDGDQGRPYNEQFF,TGCAGCGTTGATGGGGACCAGGGGCGCCCCTACAATGAGCAGTTCTTC
13,TRBJ2-2,TRBV7-3,NA,NA,CASSLDPPGELFF,TGTGCCAGCAGCTTAGATCCCCCCGGGGAGCTGTTTTTT
15,TRBJ1-5,TRBV19,NA,NA,CASSIAQYSNQPQHF,TGTGCCAGTAGTATAGCACAGTATAGCAATCAGCCCCAGCATTTT
14,TRBJ2-1,TRBV7-8,NA,NA,CASSLTNLDRRQFF,TGTGCCAGCAGCTTAACCAACCTGGACCGGCGGCAGTTCTTC
12,TRBJ2-7,TRBV20-1,NA,NA,CSATESSYEQYF,TGCAGTGCCACCGAAAGCTCCTACGAGCAGTACTTC
16,TRBJ2-3,TRBV7-9,TRBD2,many,CASSYSGGAGADTQYF,TGTGCCAGCAGTTATAGCGGGGGGGCCGGGGCAGATACGCAGTATTTT
14,TRBJ1-2,TRBV6-2/TRBV6-3,NA,many,CASSHRGEYYGYTF,TGTGCCAGCAGTCACCGGGGAGAATACTATGGCTACACCTTC
16,TRBJ2-3,TRBV12-3/TRBV12-4,NA,NA,CASSLLIRGGTDTQYF,TGTGCCAGCAGTTTGTTAATCCGAGGGGGCACAGATACGCAGTATTTT
13,TRBJ2-5,TRBV3-1,NA,NA,CASSHDLEETQYF,TGTGCCAGCAGCCATGACTTGGAGGAGACCCAGTACTTC
13,TRBJ2-1,TRBV5-6,NA,few,CASSLGDYNEQFF,TGTGCCAGCAGCTTGGGAGACTACAATGAGCAGTTCTTC
15,TRBJ2-7,TRBV6-6,TRBD1,few,CASSNRDRATNEQYF,TGTGCCAGCAGTAACCGGGACAGGGCTACTAACGAGCAGTACTTC
16,TRBJ1-4,TRBV15,NA,few,CATSGRDWPTNEKLFF,TGTGCCACCAGCGGCCGGGACTGGCCAACTAATGAAAAACTGTTTTTT
14,TRBJ2-5,TRBV6-4,NA,few,CASSPPGTEETQYF,TGTGCCAGCAGTCCGCCGGGAACAGAAGAGACCCAGTACTTC
12,TRBJ2-7,TRBV24-1,NA,NA,CATSDTGSEQYF,TGTGCCACCAGTGATACAGGTTCCGAGCAGTACTTC
17,TRBJ2-3,TRBV27,TRBD2,few,CASSTLGLAGGADTQYF,TGTGCCAGCAGTACCCTGGGACTAGCGGGGGGGGCAGATACGCAGTATTTT
13,TRBJ2-3,TRBV24-1,NA,few,CATSDEQGWAQYF,TGTGCCACCAGTGATGAACAGGGTTGGGCGCAGTATTTT
16,TRBJ2-1,TRBV11-2,TRBD1,NA,CASSLHPRTGDNEQFF,TGTGCCAGCAGCTTACATCCACGGACAGGGGACAATGAGCAGTTCTTC
22,TRBJ2-1,TRBV5-1,NA,many,CASSLRGYQSRTLITSYNEQFF,TGCGCCAGCAGCTTGCGGGGGTATCAATCCCGTACTCTCATTACCTCCTACAATGAGCAGTTCTTC
15,TRBJ1-2,TRBV10-3,NA,NA,CAIIGDTRESHGYTF,TGTGCCATCATTGGGGATACTCGGGAAAGCCATGGCTACACCTTC